The clone carrying this TCR beta chain was seen a few times. Its antigen is unidentified. The data were taken from a study of identical twins. MiXCR was run by TCRdb on the 5' RACE reads, yielding one entry per CDR3 protein. The sample holds about 210,000 distinct CDR3 sequences, roughly a tenth seen once. Overall study results and limits: The analysis was cross-sectional rather than longitudinal within donors.

What was sequenced was memory (CD45RO+) T cells sorted from blood. The source is a young woman in good health.

For the CDR3, the DNA is TGCAGTGCTAGAGCCCTGAATCAGGGCGATACGCAGTATTTT. It specifies CSARALNQGDTQYF. The chain has TRBV20-1 and TRBJ2-3; a possible D gene is TRBD1 (5 bases). Germline-derived CDR1 and CDR2 are DFQATT and SNEGSKA (reference sequence). CDR3 length: 14 amino acids. Deletions cut 1 base from V and 6 bases from J, with 14 bases between.